This T cell receptor beta chain was found in a study of T cells after yellow fever vaccination. General study findings and limits: Clonotypes appearing in both CD4 and CD8 compartments existed, and their share was small.

Trimming cost V 7 bases and J 5 bases; bases outside gene matches: 3. The CDR3 totals 12 residues. The germline V gene encodes CDR1 SGHRS and CDR2 YFSETQ. This clonotype was picked up many times. Its target is unknown. The 5'RACE template-switching step produced TCR cDNA and added a universal primer site and UMIs. TCRdb redid the calling of the 5' RACE reads with MiXCR, one entry per CDR3 protein. Here the sample spans some 350,000 distinct CDR3 sequences, roughly 12% being singletons. The clonotype originates from a young man who received the YFV17D yellow fever vaccine. Specimen: PBMCs, collected on the day of the first yellow fever vaccination. V and J are TRBV5-1 and TRBJ1-2, with 9 bases identical to TRBD1. CDR3 protein: CASSGQGYGYTF. The CDR3 DNA is TGCGCCAGCTCCGGACAGGGGTATGGCTACACCTTC.